The 6 T cell receptor beta chains listed next were all sequenced from one sample in a study of glioma-infiltrating T cells. Amplification of TCR alpha and beta CDR3 regions from RNA used iRepertoire nested multiplex PCR. TCRdb reanalysed the multiplex PCR reads using MiXCR and keeps one entry per CDR3 protein. The sample includes fewer than 200,000 distinct CDR3 sequences, roughly 45% of them seen just once. Sequencing used glioma tissue, nonneoplastic brain tissue, or PBMCs (not recorded which). The receptors shown here come from a human donor with low-grade glioma or glioblastoma, undergoing nonglioma brain surgery, or in good health (not recorded which).

This clonotype has at least ten counts. V and J are TRBV6-1 and TRBJ2-3; TRBD2 might be the D (5 bases). Per the germline V gene, CDR1 is MNHNS and CDR2 is SASEGT. The CDR3 covers 13 residues. Trimming took 6 bases from V and 11 from J, leaving 18 bases between them. Written as DNA, the CDR3 is TGTGCCAGCAGCCCCGGACTTGACTTGATGCAGTATTTT. It translates to CASSPGLDLMQYF.

This clonotype was detected ten times or more. The chain couples TRBV18 to TRBJ2-5; possible D gene TRBD1, 5 bases. The V gene lost 4 bases and the J gene lost 1 base, with 10 bases spanning the gap. This CDR3 comprises 14 residues. Germline V gene sequence: CDR1 KGHSH, CDR2 LQKENI. The CDR3 region has the DNA TGTGCCAGCTCACGTCGACAGACCCAAGAGACCCAGTACTTC. As protein: CASSRRQTQETQYF.

The V and J genes are TRBV30 and TRBJ2-1; D perhaps matches TRBD1 (5 bases). The V gene's germline CDR1 is GTSNPN and CDR2 SVGIG (reference sequence). V was pared by 4 bases and J by 4 bases, with 5 bases between. The length of the CDR3 is 11 residues. The CDR3 spells CAWNRYNEQFF. The CDR3 region has the DNA TGTGCCTGGAACAGGTACAATGAGCAGTTCTTC.

Of note for this clonotype: At one of its ends the junction is not consistent with the germline gene, which may arise from a read error. The gene calls are TRBV7-9 and TRBJ2-3; tentatively, D is TRBD1 or TRBD2 (6 bases each). The CDR3 consists of 15 residues. Per germline, CDR1 SEHNR and CDR2 FQNEAQ (reference sequence). CDR3 in amino acids: CDSSLGGTSRDTQYF. The CDR3 DNA reads as TGTGACAGCAGTTTGGGCGGGACAAGCAGAGATACGCAGTATTTT.

The chain recombines TRBV20-1 with TRBJ2-5; unclear D gene. Trimming removed 7 bases from V and 1 base from J, with 13 bases in between. This CDR3 region has 13 residues. Per the germline V gene, CDR1 is DFQATT and CDR2 is SNEGSKA (reference sequence). Here the CDR3 reads CSVQNEPQETQYF. In nucleotides, the CDR3 is TGCAGTGTTCAGAACGAGCCCCAAGAGACCCAGTACTTC.

V gene TRBV27 combines with J gene TRBJ2-3, with 8 bases matching TRBD2. Germline V CDR1 and CDR2: MNHEY, SMNVEV (reference sequence). The CDR3 contains 15 residues. After removal of 3 bases from V and 2 bases from J, the junction contained 4 bases not matched to a gene. DNA for the CDR3: TGTGCCAGCAGTTTTGGAGCGGGAGCCACAGATACGCAGTATTTT. This sequence encodes CASSFGAGATDTQYF.